This T cell receptor (beta chain) was captured by sequencing in a study of shared clonotypes between healthy human individuals. Naive CD8 populations comprised CD45RO-negative cells positively selected for CCR7, excluding terminally differentiated effector memory CD45RA+ cells. Study results and limitations: Apart from blood, nothing was sampled; tissue repertoires likely differ.

Note on this clone: The antigen is unknown.

Some 30,000 T cell genomes, or approximately 0.2 ug DNA, went into the sorted-subset replicate PCRs. Per the authors' pipeline: There were no quality scores in the junction-only immunoSEQ sequences, so filtering differed. Libraries were prepared by immunoSEQ multiplex PCR; TCRdb keeps only in-frame clonotypes and omits some of them. The V and J calls and clone size are taken from that table; D and trimming were inferred from the DNA. The data contain around 2,000,000 clones, just over 90% of them seen just once; the ten biggest clones take up over 1.5%. The CDR3 sequence is 15 residues long. V lost 10 bases and J lost 7; bases outside the gene matches: 14. From germline, CDR1 is MDHEN and CDR2 SYDVKM.

The J gene is TRBJ2-1, the V gene TRBV28; 9 bases map to TRBD1. Sequences were obtained from naive CD8+ T cells from PBMCs. The clonotype comes from a man between 18 and 29 years old in good health. Some clones in this sample may be carry-over from other donors' samples. DNA of the CDR3: TGTGCCACCCAATACCGGGACAGGGTAATAAATGAGCAGTTCTTC. Translating gives CATQYRDRVINEQFF.